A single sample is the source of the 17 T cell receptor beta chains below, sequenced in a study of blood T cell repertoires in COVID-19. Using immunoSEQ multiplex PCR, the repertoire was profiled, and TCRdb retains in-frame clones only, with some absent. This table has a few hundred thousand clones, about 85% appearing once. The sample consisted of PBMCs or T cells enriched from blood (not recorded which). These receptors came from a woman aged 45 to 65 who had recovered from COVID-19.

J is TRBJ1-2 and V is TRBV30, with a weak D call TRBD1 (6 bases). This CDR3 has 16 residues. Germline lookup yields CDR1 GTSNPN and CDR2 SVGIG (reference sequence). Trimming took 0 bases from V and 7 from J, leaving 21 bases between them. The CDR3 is CAWSVRTWAGVGGYTF. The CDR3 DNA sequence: TGTGCCTGGAGTGTAAGGACCTGGGCAGGGGTCGGTGGCTACACCTTC.

The CDR3 sequence: CASSSPRQLAHEQFF. The CDR3 nucleotides read TGTGCCAGCAGCTCCCCCCGCCAACTAGCGCATGAGCAGTTCTTC. The chain links TRBV3-1 (or the pseudogene TRBV3-2) to TRBJ2-1; 7 positions agree with TRBD2. CDR3 length equals 15 residues. The germline gives CDR1 LGHDT, CDR2 YNNKEL (reference sequence). V dropped 5 bases and J dropped 8; count of bases not matched to a gene: 12.

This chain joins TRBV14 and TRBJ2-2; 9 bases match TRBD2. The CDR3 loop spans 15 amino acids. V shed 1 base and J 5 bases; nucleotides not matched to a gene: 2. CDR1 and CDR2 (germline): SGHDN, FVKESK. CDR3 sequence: CASSQVAGATGELFF. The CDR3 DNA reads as TGTGCCAGCAGCCAAGTAGCGGGGGCGACCGGGGAGCTGTTTTTT.

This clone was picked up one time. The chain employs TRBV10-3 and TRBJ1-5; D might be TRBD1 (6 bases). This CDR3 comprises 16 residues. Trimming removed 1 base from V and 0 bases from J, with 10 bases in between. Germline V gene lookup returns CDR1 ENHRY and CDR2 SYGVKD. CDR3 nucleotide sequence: TGTGCCATCAGTGAGTGGGGGCAGGGTAGCAATCAGCCCCAGCATTTT. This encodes CAISEWGQGSNQPQHF.

In DNA form, the CDR3 reads TGTGCCAGCAGCCCCCCGACAGCCGGCTACGAGCAGTACTTC. It translates to CASSPPTAGYEQYF. This chain uses TRBV5-7 with TRBJ2-7; D possibly corresponds to TRBD1 (5 bases). TRBV5-7 is sorted into the ORF group, with uncertain function. The V and J ends lost 4 bases and 3 bases respectively, with 14 bases between them. This CDR3 has 14 residues.

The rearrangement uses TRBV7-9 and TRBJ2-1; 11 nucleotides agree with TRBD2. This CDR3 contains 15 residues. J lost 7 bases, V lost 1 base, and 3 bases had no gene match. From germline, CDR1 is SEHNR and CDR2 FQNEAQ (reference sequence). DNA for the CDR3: TGTGCCAGCAGCTTAGGGCTAGCGGGAGGAAATGAGCAGTTCTTC. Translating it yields CASSLGLAGGNEQFF.

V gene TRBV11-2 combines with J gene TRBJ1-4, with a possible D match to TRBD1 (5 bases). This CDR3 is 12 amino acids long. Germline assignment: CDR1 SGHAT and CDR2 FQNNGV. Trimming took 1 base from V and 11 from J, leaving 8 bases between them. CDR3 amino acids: CASSLAGGKLFF. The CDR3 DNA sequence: TGTGCCAGCAGCTTAGCGGGGGGGAAACTGTTTTTT.

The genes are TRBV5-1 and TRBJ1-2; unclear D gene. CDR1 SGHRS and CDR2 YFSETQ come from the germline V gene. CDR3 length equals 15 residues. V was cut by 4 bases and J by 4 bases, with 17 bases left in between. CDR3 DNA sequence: TGCGCCAGCAGCCTAGGAGACTCCGGCACCTATGGCTACACCTTC. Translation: CASSLGDSGTYGYTF.

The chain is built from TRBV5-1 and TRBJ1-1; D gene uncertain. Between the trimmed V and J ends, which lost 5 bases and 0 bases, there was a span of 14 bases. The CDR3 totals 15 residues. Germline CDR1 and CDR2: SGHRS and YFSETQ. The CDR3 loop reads CASSSLEGLNTEAFF. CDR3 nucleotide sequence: TGCGCCAGCAGTTCTCTCGAGGGATTGAACACTGAAGCTTTCTTT.

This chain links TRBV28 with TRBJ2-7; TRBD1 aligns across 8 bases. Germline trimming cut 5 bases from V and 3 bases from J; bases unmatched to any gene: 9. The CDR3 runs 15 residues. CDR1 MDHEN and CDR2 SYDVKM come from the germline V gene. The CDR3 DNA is TGTGCCAGCAGTCCACCCGGACAGGGAGACTACGAGCAGTACTTC. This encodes CASSPPGQGDYEQYF.

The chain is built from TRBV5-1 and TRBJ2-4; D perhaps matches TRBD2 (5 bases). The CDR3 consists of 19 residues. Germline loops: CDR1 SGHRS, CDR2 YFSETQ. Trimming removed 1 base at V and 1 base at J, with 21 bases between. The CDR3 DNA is TGCGCCAGCAGCTTGTGGTCAGCCCTGACTATTGACGCCAAAAACATTCAGTACTTC. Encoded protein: CASSLWSALTIDAKNIQYF.

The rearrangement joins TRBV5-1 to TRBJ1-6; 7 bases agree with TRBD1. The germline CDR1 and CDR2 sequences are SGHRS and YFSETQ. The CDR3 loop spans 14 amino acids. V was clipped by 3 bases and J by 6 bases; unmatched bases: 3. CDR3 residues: CASSWDSSNSPLHF. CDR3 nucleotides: TGCGCCAGCAGCTGGGACAGTAGTAATTCACCCCTCCACTTT.

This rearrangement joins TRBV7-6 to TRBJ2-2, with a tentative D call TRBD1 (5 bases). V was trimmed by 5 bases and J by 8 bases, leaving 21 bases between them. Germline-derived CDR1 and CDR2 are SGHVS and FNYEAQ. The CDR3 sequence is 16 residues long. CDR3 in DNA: TGTGCCAGCAGCCATTCAGGCAGGGTACGCGAAGGGGAGCTGTTTTTT. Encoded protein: CASSHSGRVREGELFF.

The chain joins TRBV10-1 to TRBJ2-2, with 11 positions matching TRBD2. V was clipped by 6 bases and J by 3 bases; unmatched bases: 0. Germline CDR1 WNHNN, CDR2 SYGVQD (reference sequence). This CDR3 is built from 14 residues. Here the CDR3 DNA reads TGCGCCAGCAGACTAGCGGGAGACACCGGGGAGCTGTTTTTT. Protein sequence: CASRLAGDTGELFF.

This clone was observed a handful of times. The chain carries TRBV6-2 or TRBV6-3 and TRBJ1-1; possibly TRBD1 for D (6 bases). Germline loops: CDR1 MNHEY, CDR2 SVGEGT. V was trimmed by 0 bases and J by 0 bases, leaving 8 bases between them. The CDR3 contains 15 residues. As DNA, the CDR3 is TGTGCCAGCAGTTACTCGACAGGACTGAACACTGAAGCTTTCTTT. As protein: CASSYSTGLNTEAFF.

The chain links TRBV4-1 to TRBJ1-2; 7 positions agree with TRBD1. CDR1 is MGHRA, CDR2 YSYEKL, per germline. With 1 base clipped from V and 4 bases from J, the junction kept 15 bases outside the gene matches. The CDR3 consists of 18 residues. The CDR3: CASSQVVVGVRGIYGYTF. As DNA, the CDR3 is TGCGCCAGCAGCCAAGTTGTCGTTGGTGTCAGGGGGATCTATGGCTACACCTTC.

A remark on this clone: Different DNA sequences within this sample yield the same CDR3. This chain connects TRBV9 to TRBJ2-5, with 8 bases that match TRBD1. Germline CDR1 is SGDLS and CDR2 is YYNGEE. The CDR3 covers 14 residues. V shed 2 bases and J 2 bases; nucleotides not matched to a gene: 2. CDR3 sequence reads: CASSVGQGQETQYF. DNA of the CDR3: TGTGCCAGCAGCGTCGGACAGGGACAAGAGACCCAGTACTTC. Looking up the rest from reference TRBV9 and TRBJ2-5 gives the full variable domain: DSGVTQTPKHLITATGQRVTLRCSPRSGDLSVYWYQQSLDQGLQFLIQYYNGEERAKGNILERFSAQQFPDLHSELNLSSLELGDSALYFCASSVGQGQETQYFGPGTRLLVL.